One and the same sample provided the 18 T cell receptor beta chains below, sequenced in a study of cytomegalovirus exposure and HLA in healthy donors. Vbeta (60) and Jbeta (13) primers were used in the PCR. Data came from immunoSEQ multiplex PCR; TCRdb stores just in-frame clones and leaves some out. The repertoire holds 100,000 to 150,000 clones, with approximately 79% as singletons. Sample: PBMCs. These receptors were collected from a man aged 45-65 years in good health and CMV-seropositive.

The chain couples TRBV11-2 to TRBJ2-3; TRBD2 agrees at 15 bases. Germline V CDR1 and CDR2: SGHAT, FQNNGV. CDR3 length: 17 residues. V lost 2 bases to trimming and J lost 3 bases; unmatched junction nucleotides: 3. CDR3 in amino acids: CASSLRGLAGGTDTQYF. Written as DNA, the CDR3 is TGTGCCAGCAGCTTACGGGGACTAGCGGGAGGAACAGATACGCAGTATTTT.

The J gene is TRBJ1-1, the V gene TRBV10-3, with TRBD1 matching 7 bases. After removal of 6 bases from V and 0 bases from J, the junction contained 7 bases not matched to a gene. Looked up from germline, CDR1 is ENHRY and CDR2 is SYGVKD. The CDR3 spans 15 residues. The CDR3 protein is CAIRPTQGMNTEAFF. In nucleotides, the CDR3 is TGTGCCATCAGACCTACACAGGGGATGAACACTGAAGCTTTCTTT.

The chain recombines TRBV28 with TRBJ1-5; TRBD1 agrees at 7 bases. From germline, CDR1 is MDHEN and CDR2 SYDVKM. Trimming cost V 6 bases and J 4 bases; bases outside gene matches: 6. The length of the CDR3 is 14 residues. The DNA for the CDR3 is TGTGCCAGCAGGGCAATGACAGGGAATCAGCCCCAGCATTTT. Its translation is CASRAMTGNQPQHF. The full variable domain, completed using reference TRBV28 and TRBJ1-5, is DVKVTQSSRYLVKRTGEKVFLECVQDMDHENMFWYRQDPGLGLRLIYFSYDVKMKEKGDIPEGYSVSREKKERFSLILESASTNQTSMYLCASRAMTGNQPQHFGDGTRLSIL.

This clone has only one observation. V is TRBV4-1 and J is TRBJ2-7, with D possibly matching TRBD2 (7 bases). Germline V CDR1 and CDR2: MGHRA, YSYEKL. The CDR3 loop spans 13 amino acids. Deletions cut 4 bases from V and 7 bases from J, with 14 bases between. For the CDR3, the DNA is TGCGCCAGCAGCCGAGGGGGGGTACAAGAGCAGTACTTC. Protein product: CASSRGGVQEQYF.

The chain couples TRBV7-2 to TRBJ2-3; 8 bases map to TRBD2. Trimming cost V 2 bases and J 4 bases; bases outside gene matches: 11. The CDR3 runs 17 residues. Per germline, CDR1 SGHTA and CDR2 FQGNSA. This CDR3 reads CASSLSLRRGVPDTQYF. CDR3 nucleotides: TGTGCCAGCAGCTTAAGTCTACGGCGGGGGGTCCCAGATACGCAGTATTTT.

Here the CDR3 reads CASSSIAGYNEQFF. DNA for the CDR3: TGTGCCAGCAGCTCCATAGCGGGGTACAATGAGCAGTTCTTC. This sequence joins TRBV13 and TRBJ2-1; 8 nucleotides match TRBD2. Germline-derived CDR1 and CDR2 are PRHDT and FYEKMQ (reference sequence). This CDR3 has 14 residues. The junction had 3 bases not matched to a gene; V was cut back by 4 bases and J by 4 bases.

V is TRBV7-8 and J is TRBJ1-2; no definite D call. Germline values: CDR1 SGHVS, CDR2 FQNEAQ. V lost 0 bases and J lost 5, with 7 bases in between. The CDR3 has 13 amino acids. The CDR3 DNA reads TGTGCCAGCAGCTTAGCGTCGGAGTATGGCTACACCTTC. Amino acid sequence: CASSLASEYGYTF. Drawing the rest from reference TRBV7-8 and TRBJ1-2, the complete variable domain is GAGVSQSPRYKVAKRGQDVALRCDPISGHVSLFWYQQALGQGPEFLTYFQNEAQLDKSGLPSDRFFAERPEGSVSTLKIQRTQQEDSAVYLCASSLASEYGYTFGSGTRLTVV.

This clone was found a few times. The V call is TRBV4-3, the J call TRBJ1-4; 8 bases agree with TRBD1. J gave up 8 bases and V 0 bases, and 5 bases lay outside the gene matches. The germline CDR1 and CDR2 sequences are LGHNA and YSLEER. The CDR3 is made up of 15 amino acids. CDR3 sequence: CASSQEDRVREKLFF. The CDR3 nucleotides read TGCGCCAGCAGCCAAGAGGACAGGGTTAGAGAAAAACTGTTTTTT.

The chain joins TRBV19 to TRBJ1-1; D might be TRBD1 (5 bases). This CDR3 spans 14 amino acids. The germline V gene encodes CDR1 LNHDA and CDR2 SQIVND (reference sequence). Trimming shortened V by 0 bases and J by 8 bases, and 13 bases separated the two germline ends. The CDR3 here is CASSIDSTRGEAFF. The CDR3 DNA sequence: TGTGCCAGTAGTATAGACTCGACCCGGGGGGAAGCTTTCTTT.

This chain links TRBV27 with TRBJ1-2; D gene ambiguous. Trimming took 0 bases from V and 4 from J, leaving 12 bases between them. Looked up from germline, CDR1 is MNHEY and CDR2 is SMNVEV (reference sequence). CDR3 size: 15 residues. CDR3 DNA sequence: TGTGCCAGCAGTTTATCAGGGCGGGTGGGCTATGGCTACACCTTC. The encoded protein is CASSLSGRVGYGYTF.

The V gene is TRBV29-1, the J gene TRBJ2-1, with a weak D call TRBD1 (6 bases). CDR1 is SQVTM and CDR2 is ANQGSEA in the germline V gene. The germline V and J ends were trimmed by 5 bases and 6 bases, with 17 bases remaining between them. The CDR3 has 14 residues. The CDR3 protein is CSVFRAGVSNEQFF. In DNA form, the CDR3 reads TGCAGCGTTTTCCGAGCAGGGGTCTCCAATGAGCAGTTCTTC.

The chain employs TRBV29-1 and TRBJ2-1; D perhaps matches TRBD2 (5 bases). The CDR3 covers 15 residues. Trimming removed 6 bases at V and 8 bases at J, with 23 bases between. CDR1 SQVTM and CDR2 ANQGSEA come from the germline V gene. The CDR3 reads CSVEPPTTPPDEQFF. DNA for the CDR3: TGCAGCGTCGAACCGCCGACTACCCCCCCGGATGAGCAGTTCTTC.

The rearrangement uses TRBV9 and TRBJ2-5; D is perhaps TRBD1 (5 bases). Trimming pared 3 bases from V and 2 bases from J, leaving 17 bases between. Germline loops: CDR1 SGDLS, CDR2 YYNGEE. This CDR3 is built from 16 residues. The CDR3 reads CASSAEDSFLQETQYF. Here the CDR3 DNA reads TGTGCCAGCAGCGCCGAAGACAGTTTTTTGCAAGAGACCCAGTACTTC.

The chain couples TRBV2 to TRBJ1-1; a possible D gene is TRBD1 (6 bases). Germline values: CDR1 SNHLY, CDR2 FYNNEI. The CDR3 has 14 residues. The V end was cut by 5 bases, the J end by 5 bases, with 15 bases between. As DNA, the CDR3 is TGTGCCAGCAGTCTCAGTAATACAGGGACTGAAGCTTTCTTT. Translating gives CASSLSNTGTEAFF.

This clone was detected only a few times. J is TRBJ2-7 and V is TRBV6-5, with 9 bases lining up with TRBD1. The V and J ends lost 4 bases and 2 bases, in that order; junction bases with no gene match: 9. Germline CDR1 reads MNHEY; CDR2 reads SVGAGI. The CDR3 runs to 16 residues. The CDR3 sequence: CASSSPPGTGTYEQYF. DNA for the CDR3: TGTGCCAGCAGTTCCCCCCCCGGGACAGGGACCTACGAGCAGTACTTC.

V usage is TRBV6-6 and J usage is TRBJ2-5, with D tentatively TRBD1 (6 bases). The J call is uncertain, as TRBJ2-7 better fits the DNA end. Looked up from germline, CDR1 is MNHNY and CDR2 is SVGAGI (reference sequence). This CDR3 has 11 residues. The CDR3 DNA reads as TGTGCCGGCCGCACAGGGAGCGAGCAGTACTTC. Protein product: CAGRTGSEQYF.

This clone was seen more than once but under ten times. The J gene is TRBJ2-2, the V gene TRBV7-9; TRBD2 is a possible D gene (5 bases). With 1 base removed from V and 6 bases from J, the gap between germline ends came to 9 bases. The V gene's germline CDR1 is SEHNR and CDR2 FQNEAQ (reference sequence). The CDR3 loop spans 14 amino acids. This chain's CDR3 is CASSLVASPGELFF. The CDR3 region has the DNA TGTGCCAGCAGCTTAGTGGCTAGCCCCGGGGAGCTGTTTTTT.

CDR3 DNA sequence: TGCGCCAGCAGCTCCGGGACTAGCGGAAACGAGCAGTACTTC. Protein: CASSSGTSGNEQYF. This chain joins TRBV5-1 and TRBJ2-7, with 11 bases matching TRBD2. J gave up 5 bases and V 3 bases, and 4 bases lay outside the gene matches. Germline lookup yields CDR1 SGHRS and CDR2 YFSETQ. The CDR3 consists of 14 residues.